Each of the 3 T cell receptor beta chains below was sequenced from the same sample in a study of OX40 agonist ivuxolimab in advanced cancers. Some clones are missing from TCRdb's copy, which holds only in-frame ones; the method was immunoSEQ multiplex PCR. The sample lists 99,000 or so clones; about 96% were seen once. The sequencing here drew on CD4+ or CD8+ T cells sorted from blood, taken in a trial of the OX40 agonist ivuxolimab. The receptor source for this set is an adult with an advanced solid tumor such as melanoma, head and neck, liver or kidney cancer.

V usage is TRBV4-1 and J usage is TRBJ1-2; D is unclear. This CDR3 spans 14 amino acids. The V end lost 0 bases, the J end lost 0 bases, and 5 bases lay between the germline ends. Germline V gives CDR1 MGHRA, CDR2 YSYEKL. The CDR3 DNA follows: TGCGCCAGCAGCCAAGAAGGACCTAACTATGGCTACACCTTC. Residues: CASSQEGPNYGYTF.

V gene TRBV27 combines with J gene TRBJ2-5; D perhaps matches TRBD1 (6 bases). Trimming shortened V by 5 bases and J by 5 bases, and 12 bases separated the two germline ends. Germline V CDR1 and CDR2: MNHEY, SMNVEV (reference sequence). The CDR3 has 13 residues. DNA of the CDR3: TGTGCCAGCAGTCACAGGGTGTTGGAGACCCAGTACTTC. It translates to CASSHRVLETQYF.

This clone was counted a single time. The CDR3 loop reads CASSLGGGSEAFF. The CDR3 nucleotides read TGTGCCAGCAGTCTTGGGGGGGGGTCTGAAGCTTTCTTT. The rearrangement links TRBV6-5 to TRBJ1-1; possible D gene TRBD1, 5 bases. The CDR3 spans 13 residues. The V end was cut by 5 bases, the J end by 6 bases, with 13 bases between. In germline, CDR1 is MNHEY, CDR2 SVGAGI.